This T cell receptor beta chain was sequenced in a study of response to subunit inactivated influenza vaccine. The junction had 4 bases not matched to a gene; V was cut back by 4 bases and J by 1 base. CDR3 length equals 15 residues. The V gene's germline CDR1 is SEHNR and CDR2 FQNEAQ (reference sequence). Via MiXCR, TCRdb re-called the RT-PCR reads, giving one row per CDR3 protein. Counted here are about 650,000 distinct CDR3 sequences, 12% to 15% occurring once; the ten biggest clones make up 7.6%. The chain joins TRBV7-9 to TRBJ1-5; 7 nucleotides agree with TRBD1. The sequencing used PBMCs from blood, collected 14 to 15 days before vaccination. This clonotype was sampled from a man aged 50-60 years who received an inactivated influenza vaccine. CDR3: CASSSGQTSNQPQHF. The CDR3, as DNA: TGTGCCAGCAGCTCGGGACAGACCAGCAATCAGCCCCAGCATTTT.